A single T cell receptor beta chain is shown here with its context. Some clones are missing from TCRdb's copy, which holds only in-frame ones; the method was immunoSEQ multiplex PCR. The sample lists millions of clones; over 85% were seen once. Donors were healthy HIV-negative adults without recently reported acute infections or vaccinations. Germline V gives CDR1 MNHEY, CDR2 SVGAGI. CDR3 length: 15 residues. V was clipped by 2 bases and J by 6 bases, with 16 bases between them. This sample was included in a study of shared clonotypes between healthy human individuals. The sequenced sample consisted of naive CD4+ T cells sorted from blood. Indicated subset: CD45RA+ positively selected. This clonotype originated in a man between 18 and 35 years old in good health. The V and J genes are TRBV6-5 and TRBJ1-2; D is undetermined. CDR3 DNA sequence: TGTGCCAGCAGTTACGCCCCTACGGCTTTTCATGGCTACACCTTC. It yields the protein CASSYAPTAFHGYTF.